The 4 T cell receptor beta chains below were found in one sample sequenced in a study of regulatory T cells. The study's findings and limits: In CD3G-deficient patients, conventional CD4+ T cells were enriched for hydrophobic CDR3 residues at positions 6 and 7.

Amplification used 52 TRBV primers and 13 TRBJ primers. The method was immunoSEQ multiplex PCR; TCRdb's version includes in-frame clones alone and lacks a portion of them. This table holds about 23,000 clones, about 88% found once. Their antigen targets remain unknown. Sequencing used conventional CD4+ T cells sorted from blood. These receptors all come from a child aged 5-17 years with CD3G deficiency.

The chain has TRBV28 and TRBJ2-7; D is possibly TRBD2 (5 bases). CDR1 and CDR2 from the germline V gene are MDHEN and SYDVKM. The germline V and J ends were trimmed by 3 bases and 0 bases, with 12 bases remaining between them. The CDR3 consists of 15 residues. CDR3 residues: CASSFRGKSSYEQYF. Written as DNA, the CDR3 is TGTGCCAGCAGTTTTCGGGGAAAAAGCTCCTACGAGCAGTACTTC.

The chain uses TRBV7-8 and TRBJ2-7; 8 bases are shared with TRBD1. The junction had 6 bases not matched to a gene; V was cut back by 1 base and J by 7 bases. This CDR3 has 14 residues. Germline CDR1 reads SGHVS; CDR2 reads FQNEAQ. The CDR3 spells CASSLDRGMREQYF. The CDR3 nucleotides are TGTGCCAGCAGCTTAGACAGGGGGATGAGGGAGCAGTACTTC.

This clone is a singleton in its sample. The V gene is TRBV4-1, the J gene TRBJ2-5; 8 positions agree with TRBD1. The germline CDR1 and CDR2 sequences are MGHRA and YSYEKL. There are 15 residues in the CDR3. With 1 base clipped from V and 4 bases from J, the junction kept 5 bases outside the gene matches. CDR3 protein: CASSQVRGLGETQYF. DNA of the CDR3: TGCGCCAGCAGCCAAGTCAGGGGGCTGGGAGAGACCCAGTACTTC.

J is TRBJ2-3 and V is TRBV6-1; D might be TRBD1 or TRBD2, each matching 5 bases. V dropped 6 bases and J dropped 5 bases, with 15 bases sitting between them. CDR1 is MNHNS, CDR2 SASEGT, per germline. There are 14 residues in the CDR3. The CDR3 nucleotides are TGTGCCAGCAGGGCCGGGGCGGTAATAGATACGCAGTATTTT. This encodes CASRAGAVIDTQYF.